One and the same sample provided the 29 T cell receptor beta chains below, sequenced in a study of blood T cell repertoires in COVID-19. TCRdb keeps only in-frame clones here, not all; method: immunoSEQ multiplex PCR. The sample lists 290,000 or so clones, around 86% occurring once. The source material was PBMCs or T cells enriched from blood (not recorded which). The receptor set was obtained from a woman aged 18-35 years who had recovered from COVID-19.

The V and J genes are TRBV28 and TRBJ2-1, with a weak D call TRBD2 (6 bases). Trimming stripped 6 bases from V and 7 bases from J, with 22 bases between. Germline V gene lookup returns CDR1 MDHEN and CDR2 SYDVKM. The CDR3 extends over 16 amino acids. CDR3 DNA sequence: TGTGCCAGCAGCGCCCGGGGATGGCGGGGTATGAATGAGCAGTTCTTC. Residues: CASSARGWRGMNEQFF.

CDR3 in DNA: TGCAGCGTTGAGACGGGAACTGGAAACACCATATATTTT. Its translation is CSVETGTGNTIYF. The V gene is TRBV29-1, the J gene TRBJ1-3; D gene ambiguous. Germline V gene data show CDR1 as SQVTM and CDR2 as ANQGSEA. This CDR3 comprises 13 residues. Trimming shortened V by 3 bases and J by 2 bases, and 8 bases separated the two germline ends.

The rearrangement links TRBV7-2 to TRBJ2-1; TRBD2 aligns across 10 bases. V gave up 4 bases and J gave up 3 bases; unmatched junction bases: 6. There are 16 residues in the CDR3. Germline values: CDR1 SGHTA, CDR2 FQGNSA. CDR3 sequence (DNA): TGTGCCAGCAGCTCAGGATGGACTAGCGGCTACAATGAGCAGTTCTTC. Protein product: CASSSGWTSGYNEQFF.

The chain recombines TRBV7-2 with TRBJ2-7, with D unclear. V was shortened by 8 bases and J by 1 base, with 6 bases between the two germline ends. The CDR3 spans 11 residues. CDR1 and CDR2 from the germline V gene are SGHTA and FQGNSA. CDR3 in amino acids: CASSESYEQYF. Written as DNA, the CDR3 is TGTGCCAGCTCCGAGTCCTACGAGCAGTACTTC.

The chain is built from TRBV21-1 and TRBJ1-2. TRBV21-1 is recorded as a pseudogene. The CDR3 loop spans 10 amino acids. Here the CDR3 reads CASKNSGYTF. DNA for the CDR3: TGTGCCAGCAAAAACTCCGGCTACACCTTC.

The genes are TRBV7-2 and TRBJ2-3; TRBD2 aligns across 8 bases. The ends lost 5 bases at V and 4 bases at J; junction bases unmatched: 5. This CDR3 contains 14 residues. Germline V CDR1 and CDR2: SGHTA, FQGNSA. The CDR3 DNA reads TGTGCCAGCAGCCTCGGACTAGCAGCAGATACGCAGTATTTT. As protein: CASSLGLAADTQYF.

The chain has TRBV6-9 and TRBJ2-7; D is unclear. This CDR3 is built from 11 residues. Germline CDR1 and CDR2: MNHGY and SVAAGI. V was clipped by 10 bases and J by 8 bases, with 15 bases between them. The CDR3 DNA reads as TGTGCCAACCCCCAATGGCCGAAGCAGTACTTC. Its translation is CANPQWPKQYF.

The V gene is TRBV25-1, the J gene TRBJ2-7; no firm D call. The CDR3 totals 14 residues. Germline loops: CDR1 MGHDK, CDR2 SYGVNS. V shed 0 bases and J shed 0 bases, with 6 bases lying between them. CDR3 DNA: TGTGCCAGCAGTGAATATAGTGGCTCCTACGAGCAGTACTTC. This codes for CASSEYSGSYEQYF.

This chain connects TRBV7-3 to TRBJ2-2; 14 nucleotides agree with TRBD2. The length of the CDR3 is 18 residues. The germline V gene encodes CDR1 SGHTA and CDR2 FQGTGA. V dropped 4 bases and J dropped 2; count of bases not matched to a gene: 6. CDR3 sequence: CASSSGLAGGPNTGELFF. CDR3 in DNA: TGTGCCAGCAGCTCCGGACTAGCGGGAGGACCTAACACCGGGGAGCTGTTTTTT.

The V and J genes are TRBV25-1 and TRBJ2-2; perhaps TRBD1 as D (6 bases). CDR1 is MGHDK, CDR2 SYGVNS, per germline. Trimming shortened V by 1 base and J by 6 bases, and 15 bases separated the two germline ends. This CDR3 has 16 residues. The DNA for the CDR3 is TGTGCCAGCAGTGAATTGTGGGTTGAGGGGGCCGGGGAGCTGTTTTTT. It specifies CASSELWVEGAGELFF.

Sample share makes this clone medium-sized. The chain links TRBV12-3 or TRBV12-4 to TRBJ1-5; D not resolved. This CDR3 has 13 residues. V was pared by 2 bases and J by 6 bases, with 8 bases between. As DNA, the CDR3 is TGTGCCAGCAGTTTAATTGGGAGTCAGCCCCAGCATTTT. It yields the protein CASSLIGSQPQHF.

This chain uses TRBV14 with TRBJ2-2; 9 bases agree with TRBD2. Germline assignment: CDR1 SGHDN and CDR2 FVKESK. Losses at the gene ends were 1 base for V and 5 bases for J; bases not matched to a gene: 2. This CDR3 is built from 15 residues. Here the CDR3 reads CASSQGLAGTGELFF. CDR3 DNA sequence: TGTGCCAGCAGCCAAGGTCTAGCGGGGACCGGGGAGCTGTTTTTT.

The V and J genes are TRBV5-4 and TRBJ2-1, with a weak D call TRBD2 (6 bases). Germline lookup yields CDR1 SGHNT and CDR2 YYREEE (reference sequence). Trimming left V 4 bases short and J 0 bases short, with 11 bases between. The CDR3 has 15 residues. The CDR3 reads CASSQPGASYNEQFF. The CDR3 region has the DNA TGTGCCAGCAGCCAACCGGGAGCCTCCTACAATGAGCAGTTCTTC.

This clone was seen only a few times. The chain uses TRBV7-2 and TRBJ2-7; 10 bases align to TRBD1. The V and J ends lost 6 bases and 8 bases, in that order; junction bases with no gene match: 13. This CDR3 is 15 amino acids long. Germline V gene data show CDR1 as SGHTA and CDR2 as FQGNSA. The CDR3 protein is CASRPSAGQGGKQYF. CDR3 sequence (DNA): TGTGCCAGCAGACCAAGTGCCGGACAGGGGGGAAAGCAGTACTTC.

The sample holds one count of this clone. This sequence joins TRBV5-1 and TRBJ1-6, with D perhaps matching TRBD1 (5 bases). This CDR3 region has 14 residues. Trimming removed 4 bases from V and 5 bases from J, with 10 bases in between. Germline CDR1 and CDR2: SGHRS and YFSETQ. In DNA, the CDR3 is TGCGCCAGCAGCGGAGGGGTGGATAATTCACCCCTCCACTTT. Its protein product is CASSGGVDNSPLHF.

The CDR3 sequence is CAISEAGQGNQPQHF. The CDR3 DNA follows: TGTGCCATCAGTGAGGCAGGGCAGGGCAATCAGCCCCAGCATTTT. The chain uses TRBV10-3 and TRBJ1-5, with a weak D call TRBD1 (5 bases). The germline V gene has CDR1 ENHRY and CDR2 SYGVKD. This CDR3 is 15 amino acids long. Trimming took off 2 bases at V and 2 bases at J, with 10 bases between the two ends.

This clone came up once. The rearrangement links TRBV9 to TRBJ2-1, with D possibly TRBD2 on 6 matching bases. V was trimmed by 2 bases and J by 8 bases, leaving 17 bases between them. The CDR3 has 15 amino acids. Germline CDR1 is SGDLS and CDR2 is YYNGEE. The CDR3 sequence: CASSVGRTILDEQFF. Here the CDR3 DNA reads TGTGCCAGCAGCGTCGGGAGAACTATTTTAGATGAGCAGTTCTTC.

The chain has TRBV10-2 and TRBJ1-1; a possible D gene is TRBD1 (5 bases). The V and J ends lost 9 bases and 0 bases respectively, with 23 bases between them. Germline values: CDR1 WSHSY, CDR2 SAAADI. This CDR3 has 17 amino acids. CDR3 bases: TGCGCCAGGCCTGGGGCGTTGTTGGTCCGGATGAACACTGAAGCTTTCTTT. Translation gives CARPGALLVRMNTEAFF.

The V and J genes are TRBV5-1 and TRBJ2-7; 10 bases align to TRBD1. CDR1 is SGHRS, CDR2 YFSETQ, per germline. J was trimmed by 0 bases and V by 3 bases; bases with no gene match: 3. CDR3 length equals 15 residues. The CDR3 DNA is TGCGCCAGCAGCTGGACAGGGGGGACCTCCTACGAGCAGTACTTC. Translated, it gives CASSWTGGTSYEQYF.

The chain is built from TRBV27 and TRBJ1-6; 8 nucleotides match TRBD1. With V trimmed by 5 bases and J by 10 bases, 7 bases remained unmatched. In germline, CDR1 is MNHEY, CDR2 SMNVEV (reference sequence). The CDR3 covers 14 residues. CDR3 DNA sequence: TGTGCCAGCAGTCCGACAGGGGACGGGTCACCCCTCCACTTT. Translation: CASSPTGDGSPLHF.

The V call is TRBV27, the J call TRBJ2-7; weak D call: TRBD1 (5 bases). V dropped 4 bases and J dropped 0 bases, with 13 bases sitting between them. CDR3 size: 15 residues. Germline V gives CDR1 MNHEY, CDR2 SMNVEV (reference sequence). CDR3 nucleotides: TGTGCCAGCAGTTACCGACAGACCTCCTCCTACGAGCAGTACTTC. This encodes CASSYRQTSSYEQYF.

The V and J genes are TRBV5-6 and TRBJ1-2, with a possible D match to TRBD1 (6 bases). V lost 3 bases, J lost 4 bases, and 13 bases lay in between. The CDR3 is 14 residues long. CDR1 SGHDT and CDR2 YYEEEE come from the germline V gene. CDR3 coding DNA: TGTGCCAGCAGCTGGGTGACAGGCCTCTATGGCTACACCTTC. Its protein is CASSWVTGLYGYTF.

The rearrangement links TRBV7-2 to TRBJ1-5; TRBD1 matches 9 bases. The CDR3 runs 15 residues. V dropped 5 bases and J dropped 4; count of bases not matched to a gene: 6. CDR1 SGHTA and CDR2 FQGNSA come from the germline V gene. For the CDR3, the DNA is TGTGCCAGCAGCGCCGACAGGGGGGAAAATCAGCCCCAGCATTTT. This gives the protein CASSADRGENQPQHF.

V gene TRBV9 combines with J gene TRBJ2-1; D is possibly TRBD1 (6 bases). The CDR3 consists of 15 residues. In germline, CDR1 is SGDLS, CDR2 YYNGEE. Deletions cut 2 bases from V and 0 bases from J, with 9 bases between. CDR3: CASSVGTPSYNEQFF. Written as DNA, the CDR3 is TGTGCCAGCAGCGTCGGGACACCCTCCTACAATGAGCAGTTCTTC. Combining the CDR3 with reference TRBV9 and TRBJ2-1 gives the whole variable domain DSGVTQTPKHLITATGQRVTLRCSPRSGDLSVYWYQQSLDQGLQFLIQYYNGEERAKGNILERFSAQQFPDLHSELNLSSLELGDSALYFCASSVGTPSYNEQFFGPGTRLTVL.

Many counts were recorded for this clone. The rearrangement uses TRBV7-9 and TRBJ1-1; 11 bases map to TRBD1. Germline trimming cut 5 bases from V and 7 bases from J; bases unmatched to any gene: 9. The CDR3 covers 15 residues. CDR1 is SEHNR and CDR2 is FQNEAQ in the germline V gene (reference sequence). The CDR3 DNA reads TGTGCCAGCAGCCACCCGGACAGGGGGCATGGTGAAGCTTTCTTT. Translation gives CASSHPDRGHGEAFF.

V gene TRBV5-4 combines with J gene TRBJ2-7; D not resolved. In germline, CDR1 is SGHNT, CDR2 YYREEE (reference sequence). There are 15 residues in the CDR3. V lost 0 bases and J 1 base, leaving 11 bases between the germline ends. The CDR3 region has the DNA TGTGCCAGCAGCTTGGTCCACAGTCCATCCTACGAGCAGTACTTC. Protein sequence: CASSLVHSPSYEQYF.

The rearrangement uses TRBV5-1 and TRBJ2-7; D is possibly TRBD2 (6 bases). Trimming pared 2 bases from V and 6 bases from J, leaving 18 bases between. Germline assignment: CDR1 SGHRS and CDR2 YFSETQ. This CDR3 is 15 amino acids long. DNA of the CDR3: TGCGCCAGCAGCTTTACTAACCCGGGGGTGGCCGAGCAGTACTTC. It yields the protein CASSFTNPGVAEQYF.

To note about this clone: This specimen includes other DNA sequences encoding the same CDR3. This chain uses TRBV30 with TRBJ1-2; a weak D match, TRBD1 (6 bases). V dropped 0 bases and J dropped 4 bases, with 6 bases sitting between them. The CDR3 covers 12 residues. CDR1 and CDR2 from the germline V gene are GTSNPN and SVGIG (reference sequence). CDR3 protein: CAWSVGGYGYTF. The CDR3 DNA is TGTGCCTGGAGTGTAGGGGGCTATGGCTACACCTTC.

V is TRBV5-6 and J is TRBJ2-7; weak D call: TRBD1 (5 bases). Germline loops: CDR1 SGHDT, CDR2 YYEEEE. Deletions cut 1 base from V and 2 bases from J, with 10 bases between. CDR3 length: 14 amino acids. CDR3 bases: TGTGCCAGCAGCTTGCAGGGTATGGCCTACGAGCAGTACTTC. Protein: CASSLQGMAYEQYF.